This passage covers 27 T cell receptor beta chains from one sample sequenced in a study of blood T cell repertoires in COVID-19. The table came from immunoSEQ multiplex PCR; TCRdb's copy has only in-frame clones and leaves some out. The top ten clones hold about 4% of a sample with about 140,000 clones, approximately 85% of them seen once. What was sequenced was peripheral blood. The receptors stem from a woman older than 75 with acute or convalescent COVID-19.

The chain recombines TRBV3-1 (or the pseudogene TRBV3-2) with TRBJ2-3; possible D gene TRBD1, 5 bases. This CDR3 region has 19 residues. V was shortened by 2 bases and J by 2 bases, with 23 bases between the two germline ends. Per the germline V gene, CDR1 is LGHDT and CDR2 is YNNKEL (reference sequence). Here the CDR3 reads CASSQRGYPLPRDTDTQYF. As DNA, the CDR3 is TGTGCCAGCAGCCAAAGGGGATACCCCCTCCCTAGAGACACAGATACGCAGTATTTT.

The chain employs TRBV28 and TRBJ1-2; D may be TRBD1 (5 bases). The CDR3 consists of 12 residues. The germline V gene has CDR1 MDHEN and CDR2 SYDVKM. V lost 6 bases and J lost 8, with 13 bases in between. This CDR3 is CASSPLGVGYTF. DNA for the CDR3: TGTGCCAGCAGCCCCCTAGGGGTGGGCTACACCTTC.

This chain links TRBV5-4 with TRBJ2-2; D unresolved. CDR1 is SGHNT and CDR2 is YYREEE in the germline V gene (reference sequence). V lost 1 base, J lost 2 bases, and 6 bases lay in between. The length of the CDR3 is 14 residues. The CDR3 coding sequence is TGTGCCAGCAGCTTGAATGTAAACACCGGGGAGCTGTTTTTT. Translating gives CASSLNVNTGELFF.

The genes are TRBV19 and TRBJ1-1, with TRBD1 as a possible D gene (5 bases). This CDR3 contains 13 residues. V shed 5 bases and J shed 3 bases, with 10 bases lying between them. The germline V gene encodes CDR1 LNHDA and CDR2 SQIVND (reference sequence). DNA of the CDR3: TGTGCCAGTAGTCCGGACACGGACACTGAAGCTTTCTTT. Translated: CASSPDTDTEAFF. Full variable domain (remainder filled in from reference TRBV19 and TRBJ1-1): DGGITQSPKYLFRKEGQNVTLSCEQNLNHDAMYWYRQDPGQGLRLIYYSQIVNDFQKGDIAEGYSVSREKKESFPLTVTSAQKNPTAFYLCASSPDTDTEAFFGQGTRLTVV.

This clone was seen a few times. The gene calls are TRBV29-1 and TRBJ2-7; 8 nucleotides align to TRBD1. The CDR3 is 13 residues long. Germline V gene sequence: CDR1 SQVTM, CDR2 ANQGSEA. With V trimmed by 7 bases and J by 4 bases, 9 bases remained unmatched. The CDR3 nucleotides read TGCAGCGCAGGACAGGGAATTGGGTACGAGCAGTACTTC. Residues: CSAGQGIGYEQYF.

This chain joins TRBV9 and TRBJ2-1; no reliable D call. Trimming stripped 0 bases from V and 5 bases from J, with 6 bases between. The CDR3 totals 13 residues. CDR1 SGDLS and CDR2 YYNGEE come from the germline V gene. The CDR3 DNA reads TGTGCCAGCAGCGTAGCTCCCCACAATGAGCAGTTCTTC. Translated, it gives CASSVAPHNEQFF.

The J gene is TRBJ2-5, the V gene TRBV5-1, with TRBD2 identical over 9 bases. Trimming at V came to 0 bases and at J to 5 bases, leaving 8 bases not matched to a gene. Germline loops: CDR1 SGHRS, CDR2 YFSETQ. The length of the CDR3 is 16 residues. The DNA for the CDR3 is TGCGCCAGCAGCTTGGAACCAGCGGGAGGTTCGGAGACCCAGTACTTC. It specifies CASSLEPAGGSETQYF.

This sequence joins TRBV7-8 and TRBJ2-1, with D possibly being TRBD2 (6 bases). V was shortened by 4 bases and J by 3 bases, with 10 bases between the two germline ends. The CDR3 runs 14 residues. Germline V gene sequence: CDR1 SGHVS, CDR2 FQNEAQ. CDR3 amino acids: CASSSLTSYNEQFF. CDR3 nucleotide sequence: TGTGCCAGCAGCTCACTGACTAGCTACAATGAGCAGTTCTTC.

This clone was detected many times. The genes are TRBV5-6 and TRBJ2-7; perhaps TRBD1 as D (6 bases). V gave up 0 bases and J gave up 2 bases, with 9 bases separating them. This CDR3 region has 14 residues. Germline V gene data show CDR1 as SGHDT and CDR2 as YYEEEE. CDR3 residues: CASSLVGQPYEQYF. CDR3 sequence (DNA): TGTGCCAGCAGCTTGGTCGGACAGCCCTACGAGCAGTACTTC.

The chain has TRBV4-1 and TRBJ2-1, with TRBD1 as a possible D gene (6 bases). Germline V lookup: CDR1 MGHRA, CDR2 YSYEKL. V lost 3 bases to trimming and J lost 6 bases, with 18 bases between them. The length of the CDR3 is 16 residues. CDR3 nucleotides: TGCGCCAGCAGCCACGGAACAGGGTCGTTTGCCAATGAGCAGTTCTTC. Its translation: CASSHGTGSFANEQFF.

V gene TRBV27 combines with J gene TRBJ1-6, with 7 bases aligning to TRBD1. V gave up 2 bases and J gave up 6 bases; unmatched junction bases: 10. This CDR3 contains 17 residues. In germline, CDR1 is MNHEY, CDR2 SMNVEV (reference sequence). Here the CDR3 reads CASSLLVTGSANSPLHF. In DNA form, the CDR3 reads TGTGCCAGCAGTTTACTAGTGACAGGGTCGGCTAATTCACCCCTCCACTTT.

The J gene is TRBJ1-1, the V gene TRBV6-5, with 8 nucleotides matching TRBD1. Germline V gene lookup returns CDR1 MNHEY and CDR2 SVGAGI. Trimming cost V 6 bases and J 3 bases; bases outside gene matches: 6. The CDR3 sequence is 14 residues long. The CDR3 loop reads CASSRYRGDTEAFF. As DNA, the CDR3 is TGTGCCAGCAGCAGATACAGGGGGGACACTGAAGCTTTCTTT.

This rearrangement joins TRBV5-5 to TRBJ1-4; weak D call: TRBD1 (5 bases). The CDR3 spans 14 residues. Per the germline V gene, CDR1 is SGHKS and CDR2 is YYEKEE (reference sequence). V was trimmed by 2 bases and J by 7 bases, leaving 12 bases between them. The chain's CDR3 is CASSFPGGGEKLFF. CDR3 nucleotide sequence: TGTGCCAGCAGCTTCCCGGGGGGAGGTGAAAAACTGTTTTTT.

The DNA of the CDR3 is TGTGCCACCAGTAACAGGGCTGGTAATTCACCCCTCCACTTT. Amino acids: CATSNRAGNSPLHF. The chain links TRBV15 to TRBJ1-6; tentatively, D is TRBD1 (6 bases). The germline gives CDR1 LNHNV, CDR2 YYDKDF (reference sequence). The CDR3 length is 14 residues. V was clipped by 6 bases and J by 6 bases, with 12 bases between them.

The chain is built from TRBV6-5 and TRBJ2-7, with D unresolved. This CDR3 has 11 residues. Deletions cut 5 bases from V and 2 bases from J, with 4 bases between. CDR1 is MNHEY, CDR2 SVGAGI, per germline. The CDR3 coding sequence is TGTGCCAGCAGTACACCCTACGAGCAGTACTTC. Protein: CASSTPYEQYF.

The chain is built from TRBV7-9 and TRBJ2-7; tentatively, D is TRBD1 (5 bases). This CDR3 region has 16 residues. Trimming took 5 bases from V and 2 from J, leaving 19 bases between them. Germline CDR1 reads SEHNR; CDR2 reads FQNEAQ (reference sequence). DNA for the CDR3: TGTGCCAGCAGCCCTAATCTAGGACACCGGACCTACGAGCAGTACTTC. It translates to CASSPNLGHRTYEQYF. The full variable domain, completed using reference TRBV7-9 and TRBJ2-7, is DTGVSQNPRHKITKRGQNVTFRCDPISEHNRLYWYRQTLGQGPEFLTYFQNEAQLEKSRLLSDRFSAERPKGSFSTLEIQRTEQGDSAMYLCASSPNLGHRTYEQYFGPGTRLTVT.

A few counts support this clone. V gene TRBV7-9 combines with J gene TRBJ1-1; 7 bases fit TRBD1. Germline CDR1 is SEHNR and CDR2 is FQNEAQ (reference sequence). V gave up 1 base and J gave up 5 bases; unmatched junction bases: 16. This CDR3 is built from 18 residues. CDR3 loop: CASSLEGIVYRGTTEAFF. In DNA form, the CDR3 reads TGTGCCAGCAGCTTAGAAGGGATAGTATACAGGGGCACAACTGAAGCTTTCTTT.

The chain links TRBV6-5 to TRBJ2-1; 8 bases match TRBD2. This CDR3 is built from 13 residues. Trimming at V came to 7 bases and at J to 7 bases, leaving 6 bases not matched to a gene. CDR1 is MNHEY, CDR2 SVGAGI, per germline. Here the CDR3 reads CASKREKENEQFF. The DNA for the CDR3 is TGTGCCAGCAAGCGGGAGAAGGAAAATGAGCAGTTCTTC.

The V and J genes are TRBV7-2 and TRBJ2-1; 8 nucleotides agree with TRBD1. V shed 2 bases, J shed 9 bases, and the junction held 9 bases outside the gene matches. Germline CDR1 and CDR2: SGHTA and FQGNSA. This CDR3 is built from 15 residues. The CDR3 nucleotides are TGTGCCAGCAGCTTAATACCAGGGGGCTTCGGTGAGCAGTTCTTC. Protein product: CASSLIPGGFGEQFF.

The chain carries TRBV5-1 and TRBJ1-1; D is unresolved. CDR3 length: 14 amino acids. Germline V lookup: CDR1 SGHRS, CDR2 YFSETQ. Trimming removed 0 bases at V and 0 bases at J, with 6 bases between. The CDR3 region is CASSLDGMNTEAFF. The CDR3 DNA reads TGCGCCAGCAGCTTGGACGGGATGAACACTGAAGCTTTCTTT.

V usage is TRBV7-2 and J usage is TRBJ2-7; 12 nucleotides align to TRBD2. V shed 5 bases and J 2 bases; nucleotides not matched to a gene: 4. The CDR3 runs to 15 residues. Germline CDR1 is SGHTA and CDR2 is FQGNSA. The CDR3 loop reads CASSAWTSGAYEQYF. CDR3 bases: TGTGCCAGCAGCGCTTGGACTAGCGGGGCCTACGAGCAGTACTTC.

The rearrangement uses TRBV15 and TRBJ1-1, with a weak D call TRBD1 (6 bases). The CDR3 runs 15 residues. V was trimmed by 3 bases and J by 3 bases, leaving 14 bases between them. Per the germline V gene, CDR1 is LNHNV and CDR2 is YYDKDF (reference sequence). The CDR3 coding sequence is TGTGCCACCAGCAGGCACAGGGATGGAGACACTGAAGCTTTCTTT. It is translated as CATSRHRDGDTEAFF.

The V gene is TRBV19, the J gene TRBJ1-5; D is uncertain. This CDR3 contains 12 residues. The V gene's germline CDR1 is LNHDA and CDR2 SQIVND (reference sequence). Between the trimmed V and J ends, which lost 1 base and 6 bases, there was a span of 4 bases. Here the CDR3 DNA reads TGTGCCAGTAGTATAGGCGGTCAGCCCCAGCATTTT. Protein: CASSIGGQPQHF.

CDR3 sequence (DNA): TGTGCCAGCAGCGACAGGGGAGGGGCCTACGAGCAGTACTTC. It yields the protein CASSDRGGAYEQYF. The chain uses TRBV2 and TRBJ2-7, with D possibly TRBD1 on 8 matching bases. Looked up from germline, CDR1 is SNHLY and CDR2 is FYNNEI. Between the trimmed V and J ends, which lost 6 bases and 2 bases, there was a span of 14 bases. The CDR3 contains 14 residues.

The chain links TRBV7-6 to TRBJ2-7; 8 nucleotides agree with TRBD2. The CDR3 spans 11 residues. CDR1 is SGHVS, CDR2 FNYEAQ, per germline. The trim removed 6 bases at V and 9 bases at J, leaving 4 bases unmatched. The DNA of the CDR3 is TGTGCCAGCAGTCCCGGGAGGGGGCAGTACTTC. Encoded protein: CASSPGRGQYF. The variable domain in full, with the rest retrieved from reference TRBV7-6 and TRBJ2-7, is GAGVSQSPRYKVTKRGQDVALRCDPISGHVSLYWYRQALGQGPEFLTYFNYEAQQDKSGLPNDRFSAERPEGSISTLTIQRTEQRDSAMYRCASSPGRGQYFGPGTRLTVT.

V is TRBV27 and J is TRBJ1-2, with D perhaps matching TRBD1 (6 bases). This CDR3 spans 13 amino acids. Germline V gene data show CDR1 as MNHEY and CDR2 as SMNVEV (reference sequence). V was trimmed by 5 bases and J by 8 bases, leaving 15 bases between them. CDR3 nucleotide sequence: TGTGCCAGCAGTCCTACAGGGTTGGGGGGCTACACCTTC. Encoded protein: CASSPTGLGGYTF.

This chain uses TRBV6-6 with TRBJ2-5; possible D gene TRBD1, 5 bases. Trimming cost V 5 bases and J 5 bases, with 12 bases left between them. Germline V CDR1 and CDR2: MNHNY, SVGAGI (reference sequence). This CDR3 is built from 13 residues. CDR3 sequence reads: CASSPQGRETQYF. The CDR3, as DNA: TGTGCCAGCAGTCCCCAGGGCCGGGAGACCCAGTACTTC.